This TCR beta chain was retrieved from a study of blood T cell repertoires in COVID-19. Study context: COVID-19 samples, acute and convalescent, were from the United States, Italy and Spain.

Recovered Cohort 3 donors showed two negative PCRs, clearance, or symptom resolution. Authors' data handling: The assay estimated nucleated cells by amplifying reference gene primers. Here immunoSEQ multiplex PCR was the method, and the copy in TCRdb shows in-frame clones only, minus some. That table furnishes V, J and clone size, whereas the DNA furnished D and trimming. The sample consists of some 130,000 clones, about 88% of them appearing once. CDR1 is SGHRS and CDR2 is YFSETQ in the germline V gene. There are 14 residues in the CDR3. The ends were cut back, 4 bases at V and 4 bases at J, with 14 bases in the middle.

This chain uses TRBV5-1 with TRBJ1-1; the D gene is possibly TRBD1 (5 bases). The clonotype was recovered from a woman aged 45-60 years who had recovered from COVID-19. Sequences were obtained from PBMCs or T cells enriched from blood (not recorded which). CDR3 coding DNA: TGCGCCAGCAGCCTGTGGGGGAGGAGCACTGAAGCTTTCTTT. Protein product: CASSLWGRSTEAFF. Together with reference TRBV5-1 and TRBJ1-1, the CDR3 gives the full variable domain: KAGVTQTPRYLIKTRGQQVTLSCSPISGHRSVSWYQQTPGQGLQFLFEYFSETQRNKGNFPGRFSGRQFSNSRSEMNVSTLELGDSALYLCASSLWGRSTEAFFGQGTRLTVV.